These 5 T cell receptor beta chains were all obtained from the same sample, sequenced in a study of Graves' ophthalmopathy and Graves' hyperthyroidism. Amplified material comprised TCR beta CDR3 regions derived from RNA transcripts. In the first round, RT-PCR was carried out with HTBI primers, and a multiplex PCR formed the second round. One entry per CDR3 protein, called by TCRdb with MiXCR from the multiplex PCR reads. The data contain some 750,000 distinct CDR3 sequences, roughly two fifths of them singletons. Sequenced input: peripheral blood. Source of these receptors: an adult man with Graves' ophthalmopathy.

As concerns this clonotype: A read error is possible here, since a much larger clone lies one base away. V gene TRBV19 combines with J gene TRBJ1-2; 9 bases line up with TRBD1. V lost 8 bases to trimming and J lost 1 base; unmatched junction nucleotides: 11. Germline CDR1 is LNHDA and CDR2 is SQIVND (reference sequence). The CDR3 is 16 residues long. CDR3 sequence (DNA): TGTGCCAGTGCCCAACCCGGACAGGGGATTAACTATGGCTACACCTTC. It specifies CASAQPGQGINYGYTF. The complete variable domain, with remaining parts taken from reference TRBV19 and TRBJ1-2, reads DGGITQSPKYLFRKEGQNVTLSCEQNLNHDAMYWYRQDPGQGLRLIYYSQIVNDFQKGDIAEGYSVSREKKESFPLTVTSAQKNPTAFYLCASAQPGQGINYGYTFGSGTRLTVV.

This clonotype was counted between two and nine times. CDR3 in DNA: TGTGCCAGTAGGCGACAGTCAACTTTGCCCCAGCATTTT. Amino acids: CASRRQSTLPQHF. The rearrangement joins TRBV19 to TRBJ1-5; a possible D gene is TRBD1 (5 bases). Germline-derived CDR1 and CDR2 are LNHDA and SQIVND (reference sequence). V was pared by 6 bases and J by 9 bases, with 15 bases between. The CDR3 sequence is 13 residues long.

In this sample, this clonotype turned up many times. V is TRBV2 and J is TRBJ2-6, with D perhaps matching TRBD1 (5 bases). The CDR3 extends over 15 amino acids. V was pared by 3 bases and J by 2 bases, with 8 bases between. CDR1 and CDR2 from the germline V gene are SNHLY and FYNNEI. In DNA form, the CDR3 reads TGTGCCAGCAGTGACTTGGGGCCTGGGGCCAACGTCCTGACTTTC. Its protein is CASSDLGPGANVLTF.

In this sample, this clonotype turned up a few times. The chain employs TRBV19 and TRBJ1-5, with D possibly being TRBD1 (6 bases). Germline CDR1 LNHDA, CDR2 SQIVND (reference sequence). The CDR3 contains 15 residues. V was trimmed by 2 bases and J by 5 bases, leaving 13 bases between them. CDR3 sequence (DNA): TGTGCCAGTAGTATAACCCGGGGGGCTCATCAGCCCCAGCATTTT. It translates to CASSITRGAHQPQHF.

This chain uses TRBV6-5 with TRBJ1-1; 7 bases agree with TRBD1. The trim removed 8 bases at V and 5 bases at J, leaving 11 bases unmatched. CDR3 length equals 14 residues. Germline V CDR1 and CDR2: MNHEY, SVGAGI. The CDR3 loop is CASGSGGAGTEAFF. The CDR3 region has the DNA TGTGCCAGCGGGTCAGGGGGTGCGGGGACTGAAGCTTTCTTT.